This T cell receptor (beta chain) was observed in a study of T cells after yellow fever vaccination. Each CDR3 protein is one row after TCRdb ran MiXCR on the 5' RACE reads. The sample contains just under 600,000 distinct CDR3 sequences, approximately 13% of which appear only once. CDR3 length equals 14 residues. The germline V gene encodes CDR1 SQVTM and CDR2 ANQGSEA. V was clipped by 7 bases and J by 4 bases; unmatched bases: 11. The gene calls are TRBV29-1 and TRBJ2-3; 7 bases are a match to TRBD2. This sample comprised PBMCs, obtained on the day of the yellow fever booster vaccination. This receptor was obtained from a man aged 25-40 years who received the YFV17D yellow fever vaccine. The CDR3 here is CSATLGGIPDTQYF. Here the CDR3 DNA reads TGCAGCGCCACGTTGGGGGGGATCCCAGATACGCAGTATTTT.